This TCR beta chain was identified in a study of siplizumab effects on memory and regulatory T cells. Whole-study results and caveats: Siplizumab, the agent tested, significantly reduced alloreactive sequences traceable to unstimulated CD4+ memory cells.

A note on this clone: Its antigen is still unknown.

Looked up from germline, CDR1 is SGHVS and CDR2 is FNYEAQ. V was pared by 0 bases and J by 0 bases, with 18 bases between. CDR3 size: 20 residues. TCRdb keeps only in-frame clones here, not all; method: immunoSEQ multiplex PCR. The sample consists of some 100,000 clones, around 90% of them appearing once. Sequencing was performed on non-Treg CD4+ T cells sorted from blood. The chain joins TRBV7-6 to TRBJ1-6; D is perhaps TRBD1 (6 bases). The receptor was isolated from a human donor in good health. Written as DNA, the CDR3 is TGTGCCAGCAGCTTAGCGGAACGAAGCGGACAGAGCTCCTATAATTCACCCCTCCACTTT. Protein product: CASSLAERSGQSSYNSPLHF.